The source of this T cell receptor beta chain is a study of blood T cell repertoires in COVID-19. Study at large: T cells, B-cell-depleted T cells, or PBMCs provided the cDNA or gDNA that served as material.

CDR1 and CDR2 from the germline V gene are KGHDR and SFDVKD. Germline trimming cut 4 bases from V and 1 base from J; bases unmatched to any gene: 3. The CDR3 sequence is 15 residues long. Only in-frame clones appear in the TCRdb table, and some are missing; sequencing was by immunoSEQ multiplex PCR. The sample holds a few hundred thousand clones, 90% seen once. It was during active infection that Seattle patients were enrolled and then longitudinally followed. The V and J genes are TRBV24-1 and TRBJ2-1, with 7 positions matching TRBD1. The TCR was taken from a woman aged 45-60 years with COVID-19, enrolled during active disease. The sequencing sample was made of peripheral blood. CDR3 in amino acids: CATSDHRGSYNEQFF. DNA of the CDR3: TGTGCCACCAGTGACCACAGGGGATCCTACAATGAGCAGTTCTTC.